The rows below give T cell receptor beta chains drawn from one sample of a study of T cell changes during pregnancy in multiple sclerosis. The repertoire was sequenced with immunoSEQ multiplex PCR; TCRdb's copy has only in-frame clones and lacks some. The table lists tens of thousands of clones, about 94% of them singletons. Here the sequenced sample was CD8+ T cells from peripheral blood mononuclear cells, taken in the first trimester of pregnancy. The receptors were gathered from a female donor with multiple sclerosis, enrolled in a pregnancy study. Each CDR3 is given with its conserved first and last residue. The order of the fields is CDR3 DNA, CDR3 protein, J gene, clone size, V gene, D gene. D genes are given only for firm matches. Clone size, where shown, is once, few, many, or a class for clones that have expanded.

DNA: TGTGCCAGTACCTCGGACAGGGGCTATAGCAATCAGCCCCAGCATTTT; CDR3: CASTSDRGYSNQPQHF; J: TRBJ1-5; size: .; V: TRBV19; D: TRBD1
DNA: TGCGCCAGCAGCCAAGGAACAGAGCGGGGGGGCCTCCAAGAGACCCAGTACTTC; CDR3: CASSQGTERGGLQETQYF; J: TRBJ2-5; size: .; V: TRBV4-3; D: TRBD2
DNA: TGCAGCGTTGTAATCCCCGGAGCCGAGCAGTACTTC; CDR3: CSVVIPGAEQYF; J: TRBJ2-7; size: .; V: TRBV29-1; D: .
DNA: TGTGCCAGCAGCTTGACAGGAAACACCATATATTTT; CDR3: CASSLTGNTIYF; J: TRBJ1-3; size: .; V: TRBV5-6; D: .
DNA: TGTGCCAGCAGTTTTTTTCGGACAGGGTCTGATTGTCTGTTCTTC; CDR3: CASSFFRTGSDCLFF; J: TRBJ2-1; size: .; V: TRBV27; D: TRBD1
DNA: TGTGCCAGCAGCCCAGGGACAGGGGGAGTGACAGACACTGAAGCTTTCTTT; CDR3: CASSPGTGGVTDTEAFF; J: TRBJ1-1; size: medium-sized; V: TRBV7-9; D: TRBD1
DNA: TGTGCCAGCAGCTTTTTCGGCCGACAAACTTGGGGCTACACCTTC; CDR3: CASSFFGRQTWGYTF; J: TRBJ1-2; size: once; V: TRBV13; D: .
DNA: TGTGCCAGCAGCCAACCGGGACAGCCATCCTACGAGCAGTACTTC; CDR3: CASSQPGQPSYEQYF; J: TRBJ2-7; size: .; V: TRBV14; D: TRBD1
DNA: TGTGCCAGCAGTGGGGTAGCGGGAGACCCCACCGGGGAGCTGTTTTTT; CDR3: CASSGVAGDPTGELFF; J: TRBJ2-2; size: .; V: TRBV2; D: TRBD2
DNA: TGTGCCAGCAGCTTAGGGGGGGCAGATACGCAGTATTTT; CDR3: CASSLGGADTQYF; J: TRBJ2-3; size: .; V: TRBV11-2; D: .
DNA: TGTGCCAGCAGCTTGCCGGGACAGCCCTACGAGCAGTACTTC; CDR3: CASSLPGQPYEQYF; J: TRBJ2-7; size: once; V: TRBV7-9; D: TRBD1
DNA: TGTGCCAGTAGTTCGGGGGACAGGGTCTACGAGCAGTACTTC; CDR3: CASSSGDRVYEQYF; J: TRBJ2-7; size: .; V: TRBV19; D: TRBD1
DNA: TGTGCCAGCAGTTTATTGGCCGGGAGGGAAGAGACCCAGTACTTC; CDR3: CASSLLAGREETQYF; J: TRBJ2-5; size: .; V: TRBV28; D: TRBD2
DNA: TGTGCCACCGGCCGTGGCTCCTACGAGCAGTACTTC; CDR3: CATGRGSYEQYF; J: TRBJ2-7; size: .; V: TRBV15; D: .
DNA: TGTGCCAGCAGCTTAGCAGGCAGGGGCGCCTACGAGCAGTACTTC; CDR3: CASSLAGRGAYEQYF; J: TRBJ2-7; size: .; V: TRBV7-2; D: .
DNA: TGTGCCAGAAGCCGGGGGGGTTACTACGAGCAGTACTTC; CDR3: CARSRGGYYEQYF; J: TRBJ2-7; size: .; V: TRBV5-3; D: TRBD2
DNA: TGTGCCAGTAGTATTCTGGCCAACTCTGGAAACACCATATATTTT; CDR3: CASSILANSGNTIYF; J: TRBJ1-3; size: .; V: TRBV19; D: .
DNA: TGTGCCAGCCGCCTGCAAGACCTCGGGCAAGAGACCCAGTACTTC; CDR3: CASRLQDLGQETQYF; J: TRBJ2-5; size: .; V: TRBV7-9; D: .
DNA: TGTGCCAGCAGCTCCTTACTAGCGGGGGGTTACCAAGAGACCCAGTACTTC; CDR3: CASSSLLAGGYQETQYF; J: TRBJ2-5; size: .; V: TRBV27; D: TRBD2
DNA: TGTGCCAGCAGCATGACAGGGGGCCGGTACGAGCAGTACTTC; CDR3: CASSMTGGRYEQYF; J: TRBJ2-7; size: .; V: TRBV7-9; D: TRBD1
DNA: TGTGCCAGCAGCAACCTCGGACAGGTATTAACTGAAGCTTTCTTT; CDR3: CASSNLGQVLTEAFF; J: TRBJ1-1; size: .; V: TRBV5-6; D: TRBD1
DNA: TGTGCCAGCAGCACGGACCAGGGGGCAAAGGAGACCCAGTACTTC; CDR3: CASSTDQGAKETQYF; J: TRBJ2-5; size: .; V: TRBV7-2; D: TRBD1
DNA: TGTGCCAGCAGTTTACAGGGATTGAATCAGCCCCAGCATTTT; CDR3: CASSLQGLNQPQHF; J: TRBJ1-5; size: .; V: TRBV6-6; D: .
DNA: TGTGCCAGCAGCCGAAGGGACTCAGATGACGGGGAGCTGTTTTTT; CDR3: CASSRRDSDDGELFF; J: TRBJ2-2; size: .; V: TRBV4-2; D: .
DNA: TGTGCCAGCAGCCCTCCGGGACAGGGGGTCGGCACTGAAGCTTTCTTT; CDR3: CASSPPGQGVGTEAFF; J: TRBJ1-1; size: .; V: TRBV7-6; D: TRBD1
DNA: TGTGCCAGCAGTGAAGCATCGGGCAGGGGCTACGAGCAGTACTTC; CDR3: CASSEASGRGYEQYF; J: TRBJ2-7; size: .; V: TRBV6-1; D: .
DNA: TGTGCCTGGAGCCTAGCGGGAAGGTATATCGGGGAGCTGTTTTTT; CDR3: CAWSLAGRYIGELFF; J: TRBJ2-2; size: .; V: TRBV30; D: TRBD2
DNA: TGTGCTAGTGGTTTTGCTGCAGGGGCACAAGAAAAACTGTTTTTT; CDR3: CASGFAAGAQEKLFF; J: TRBJ1-4; size: .; V: TRBV12-5; D: .
DNA: TGTGCCAGCAGCTCGACAGGGATGTTAACTGAAGCTTTCTTT; CDR3: CASSSTGMLTEAFF; J: TRBJ1-1; size: .; V: TRBV7-9; D: TRBD1